Sequencing of this TCR beta chain was carried out in a study of blood T cell repertoires in COVID-19. Study-level background: COVID-19 samples from acute and convalescent phases originated in the United States, Italy and Spain. PBMCs, B-cell-depleted T cells, or T cells provided the cDNA or gDNA that made up the material.

As handled by the study authors: Estimation of nucleated cell counts was performed using reference gene primer amplification. The repertoire was sequenced with immunoSEQ multiplex PCR; TCRdb's copy has only in-frame clones and lacks some. That table is the source of V, J and clone size, and D and trimming were worked out from the DNA. The sample has 150,000 to 200,000 clones; under 95% are singletons. The CDR3 is 15 amino acids. Germline CDR1 and CDR2: MNHEY and SMNVEV (reference sequence). Deletions cut 5 bases from V and 6 bases from J, with 14 bases between. The chain combines TRBV27 with TRBJ1-6, with a tentative D call TRBD1 (6 bases). What was sequenced was peripheral blood. This receptor was obtained from a man in his 60s with active or convalescent COVID-19. Here the CDR3 DNA reads TGTGCCAGCAGTCAAGACAGGTCCGGTAATTCACCCCTCCACTTT. Encoded protein: CASSQDRSGNSPLHF.